Below are 25 T cell receptor beta chains sequenced from a single sample in a study of shared clonotypes between healthy human individuals. The table came from immunoSEQ multiplex PCR; TCRdb's copy has only in-frame clones and leaves some out. The data contain roughly 1,500,000 clones, nearly 99% of them singletons. Sequencing was done on a sample of naive CD4+ T cells sorted from blood. Subset meaning: CD45RA+ positively selected. The receptor set was obtained from a young man in good health.

This rearrangement joins TRBV18 to TRBJ1-4; unclear D gene. The V gene lost 10 bases and the J gene lost 7 bases, with 16 bases spanning the gap. The CDR3 is made up of 13 amino acids. Germline-derived CDR1 and CDR2 are KGHSH and LQKENI. This CDR3 reads CATTKGAGEKLFF. The CDR3, as DNA: TGTGCCACAACAAAGGGAGCGGGTGAAAAACTGTTTTTT.

This chain connects TRBV7-9 to TRBJ1-5; D gene uncertain. This CDR3 region has 13 residues. Between the trimmed V and J ends, which lost 2 bases and 7 bases, there was a span of 9 bases. Germline V CDR1 and CDR2: SEHNR, FQNEAQ (reference sequence). In nucleotides, the CDR3 is TGTGCCAGCAGCTTACGTCCGGGGCAGCCCCAGCATTTT. It codes for CASSLRPGQPQHF.

Remarks on this clone: At the DNA level, this CDR3 is encoded by other sequences in the same sample as well. This sequence joins TRBV11-2 and TRBJ1-5, with unresolved D. The CDR3 is 14 amino acids. Trimming removed 1 base from V and 5 bases from J, with 9 bases in between. The germline V gene has CDR1 SGHAT and CDR2 FQNNGV. CDR3 region: CASSLAGSYQPQHF. CDR3 coding DNA: TGTGCCAGCAGCTTAGCGGGATCCTATCAGCCCCAGCATTTT. The full variable domain, its missing parts supplied by reference TRBV11-2 and TRBJ1-5, is EAGVAQSPRYKIIEKRQSVAFWCNPISGHATLYWYQQILGQGPKLLIQFQNNGVVDDSQLPKDRFSAERLKGVDSTLKIQPAKLEDSAVYLCASSLAGSYQPQHFGDGTRLSIL.

The chain recombines TRBV15 with TRBJ1-2; D perhaps matches TRBD1 (6 bases). The CDR3 has 15 residues. The germline gives CDR1 LNHNV, CDR2 YYDKDF (reference sequence). V was clipped by 1 base and J by 3 bases, with 12 bases between them. CDR3 bases: TGTGCCACCAGCAGAGGGGGGGCTTTGGACTATGGCTACACCTTC. It is translated as CATSRGGALDYGYTF.

This chain links TRBV29-1 with TRBJ2-3; unclear D gene. The V end lost 6 bases, the J end lost 5 bases, and 18 bases lay between the germline ends. This CDR3 contains 14 residues. CDR1 is SQVTM and CDR2 is ANQGSEA in the germline V gene. CDR3 protein: CSVASRLVEDTQYF. CDR3 DNA sequence: TGCAGCGTCGCCTCCAGGTTGGTAGAAGATACGCAGTATTTT.

This chain links TRBV9 with TRBJ2-7; 10 positions agree with TRBD2. The CDR3 runs to 18 residues. The germline CDR1 and CDR2 sequences are SGDLS and YYNGEE. V lost 0 bases and J lost 4; bases outside the gene matches: 13. The CDR3 DNA reads TGTGCCAGCAGCGTAGGAGCGGGAGGGCCAGTTAGCACATACGAGCAGTACTTC. Residues: CASSVGAGGPVSTYEQYF.

The J gene is TRBJ2-6, the V gene TRBV5-5; D gene ambiguous. The CDR3 contains 18 residues. The ends were cut back, 0 bases at V and 1 base at J, with 14 bases in the middle. CDR1 and CDR2 (germline): SGHKS, YYEKEE (reference sequence). CDR3 region: CASSLEGRLWSGANVLTF. CDR3 coding DNA: TGTGCCAGCAGCTTGGAAGGACGGCTCTGGTCTGGGGCCAACGTCCTGACTTTC.

The gene calls are TRBV28 and TRBJ2-7; 9 nucleotides line up with TRBD1. V was clipped by 5 bases and J by 2 bases; unmatched bases: 4. Germline CDR1 is MDHEN and CDR2 is SYDVKM. There are 14 residues in the CDR3. CDR3 nucleotides: TGTGCCAGCAGTCGACAGGGGGAGACCTACGAGCAGTACTTC. The encoded protein is CASSRQGETYEQYF.

This clone appeared once. The genes are TRBV2 and TRBJ2-1; D perhaps matches TRBD1 (6 bases). CDR1 is SNHLY, CDR2 FYNNEI, per germline. CDR3 size: 16 residues. V was shortened by 7 bases and J by 1 base, with 17 bases between the two germline ends. The chain's CDR3 is CASMGQGGLSYNEQFF. CDR3 in DNA: TGTGCCAGCATGGGGCAAGGGGGTCTATCCTACAATGAGCAGTTCTTC.

This chain connects TRBV18 to TRBJ2-1, with 9 nucleotides matching TRBD2. The J segment lost 2 bases and the V segment lost 0 bases, leaving 2 bases of the junction unmatched. The CDR3 has 16 residues. The V gene's germline CDR1 is KGHSH and CDR2 LQKENI. DNA of the CDR3: TGTGCCAGCTCACCACCGAGCGGGAGGACCTACAATGAGCAGTTCTTC. Translated: CASSPPSGRTYNEQFF.

V usage is TRBV7-6 and J usage is TRBJ2-1; TRBD2 matches at 9 bases. J gave up 0 bases and V 5 bases, and 2 bases lay outside the gene matches. This CDR3 is 15 amino acids long. Germline V gene sequence: CDR1 SGHVS, CDR2 FNYEAQ. CDR3 residues: CASSETSGSYNEQFF. As DNA, the CDR3 is TGTGCCAGCAGCGAGACTAGCGGCTCCTACAATGAGCAGTTCTTC.

The chain links TRBV5-1 to TRBJ2-3, with D maybe TRBD1 (6 bases). Germline lookup yields CDR1 SGHRS and CDR2 YFSETQ. V lost 4 bases and J lost 6, with 12 bases in between. The CDR3 sequence is 13 residues long. This chain's CDR3 is CASSIPGEDTQYF. As DNA, the CDR3 is TGCGCCAGCAGCATTCCAGGGGAGGATACGCAGTATTTT.

The chain combines TRBV6-1 with TRBJ2-2, with a possible D match to TRBD2 (5 bases). The CDR3 sequence is 15 residues long. Between the trimmed V and J ends, which lost 5 bases and 0 bases, there was a span of 10 bases. Germline assignment: CDR1 MNHNS and CDR2 SASEGT. In DNA form, the CDR3 reads TGTGCCAGCAGTCAAGGGAGTACGAACACCGGGGAGCTGTTTTTT. As protein: CASSQGSTNTGELFF.

The chain links TRBV27 to TRBJ2-6; tentatively, D is TRBD1 (5 bases). The V gene's germline CDR1 is MNHEY and CDR2 SMNVEV (reference sequence). This CDR3 comprises 18 residues. V lost 4 bases, J lost 0 bases, and 16 bases lay in between. DNA for the CDR3: TGTGCCAGCAGTTACAGACCCAGGGTCACCTCTGGGGCCAACGTCCTGACTTTC. This sequence encodes CASSYRPRVTSGANVLTF. The full variable domain, in which reference TRBV27 and TRBJ2-6 provide the parts outside the CDR3, is EAQVTQNPRYLITVTGKKLTVTCSQNMNHEYMSWYRQDPGLGLRQIYYSMNVEVTDKGDVPEGYKVSRKEKRNFPLILESPSPNQTSLYFCASSYRPRVTSGANVLTFGAGSRLTVL.

The V gene is TRBV5-1, the J gene TRBJ2-3, with 12 bases identical to TRBD2. CDR3 length equals 18 residues. Germline values: CDR1 SGHRS, CDR2 YFSETQ. Germline trimming cut 4 bases from V and 2 bases from J; bases unmatched to any gene: 11. CDR3 amino acids: CASSPFPSGRALTDTQYF. As DNA, the CDR3 is TGCGCCAGCAGCCCCTTTCCTAGCGGGAGGGCTCTCACAGATACGCAGTATTTT. Together with reference TRBV5-1 and TRBJ2-3, the CDR3 gives the full variable domain: KAGVTQTPRYLIKTRGQQVTLSCSPISGHRSVSWYQQTPGQGLQFLFEYFSETQRNKGNFPGRFSGRQFSNSRSEMNVSTLELGDSALYLCASSPFPSGRALTDTQYFGPGTRLTVL.

The chain is built from TRBV7-2 and TRBJ2-5, with D possibly being TRBD1 (6 bases). The CDR3 covers 14 residues. The germline CDR1 and CDR2 sequences are SGHTA and FQGNSA. V was pared by 5 bases and J by 6 bases, with 16 bases between. The CDR3 nucleotides are TGTGCCAGCAGCGATCCCGGGACAAGGAAGACCCAGTACTTC. This encodes CASSDPGTRKTQYF. Full variable domain (remainder filled in from reference TRBV7-2 and TRBJ2-5): GAGVSQSPSNKVTEKGKDVELRCDPISGHTALYWYRQSLGQGLEFLIYFQGNSAPDKSGLPSDRFSAERTGGSVSTLTIQRTQQEDSAVYLCASSDPGTRKTQYFGPGTRLLVL.

The rearrangement links TRBV7-2 to TRBJ2-3, with D unresolved. Germline-derived CDR1 and CDR2 are SGHTA and FQGNSA. CDR3 size: 15 residues. The V gene lost 5 bases and the J gene lost 1 base, with 13 bases spanning the gap. DNA of the CDR3: TGTGCCAGCAGCCTCAATGTCATCGGCACAGATACGCAGTATTTT. It codes for CASSLNVIGTDTQYF.

This chain uses TRBV7-9 with TRBJ2-7, with 16 bases fitting TRBD2. CDR1 is SEHNR and CDR2 is FQNEAQ in the germline V gene (reference sequence). V gave up 1 base and J gave up 7 bases; unmatched junction bases: 1. This CDR3 region has 15 residues. The CDR3 DNA follows: TGTGCCAGCAGCTTAGGGGGACTAGCGGGAGGGGAGCAGTACTTC. Translated: CASSLGGLAGGEQYF.

This rearrangement joins TRBV11-3 to TRBJ2-1; 7 bases are shared with TRBD2. This CDR3 comprises 15 residues. Germline V gives CDR1 SGHNT, CDR2 YENEEA. The junction had 6 bases not matched to a gene; V was cut back by 3 bases and J by 4 bases. For the CDR3, the DNA is TGTGCCAGCAGCTTTCGGGCTAGCGGTTACAATGAGCAGTTCTTC. Its protein product is CASSFRASGYNEQFF.

The chain uses TRBV19 and TRBJ1-5; TRBD1 might be the D (5 bases). The length of the CDR3 is 15 residues. Germline CDR1 and CDR2: LNHDA and SQIVND (reference sequence). Trimming left V 9 bases short and J 0 bases short, with 15 bases between. CDR3 sequence: CASRQNRYSNQPQHF. The CDR3 DNA reads TGTGCCAGCCGACAGAACAGATATAGCAATCAGCCCCAGCATTTT.

J is TRBJ2-1 and V is TRBV27, with 14 nucleotides matching TRBD2. The CDR3 consists of 17 residues. From germline, CDR1 is MNHEY and CDR2 SMNVEV (reference sequence). With 6 bases clipped from V and 3 bases from J, the junction kept 7 bases outside the gene matches. For the CDR3, the DNA is TGTGCCAGCAGCCTTTTCGGGACTAGCGGGGGCTACAATGAGCAGTTCTTC. Protein sequence: CASSLFGTSGGYNEQFF.

The rearrangement joins TRBV7-2 to TRBJ2-7, with 7 bases fitting TRBD1. CDR3 size: 16 residues. The germline V gene has CDR1 SGHTA and CDR2 FQGNSA. The J segment lost 3 bases and the V segment lost 0 bases, leaving 8 bases of the junction unmatched. The CDR3 nucleotides are TGTGCCAGCAGCTTAGCCGCGACAGGGAGAAGCTACGAGCAGTACTTC. Its translation is CASSLAATGRSYEQYF.

Comments on this clone: Other DNA sequences within the sample encode an identical CDR3. This chain uses TRBV11-2 with TRBJ1-1; 8 nucleotides match TRBD1. Trimming removed 5 bases from V and 4 bases from J; junction bases left unmatched: 3. Germline V gene data show CDR1 as SGHAT and CDR2 as FQNNGV. The CDR3 runs 13 residues. The CDR3 here is CASSLTGGTEAFF. The CDR3 DNA is TGTGCCAGCAGCCTTACAGGGGGCACTGAAGCTTTCTTT.

V and J are TRBV29-1 and TRBJ2-1, with 13 bases fitting TRBD2. V dropped 7 bases and J dropped 9; count of bases not matched to a gene: 9. This CDR3 has 14 residues. The germline V gene encodes CDR1 SQVTM and CDR2 ANQGSEA. In DNA form, the CDR3 reads TGCAGCGCCGGGACTAGCGGGATATTCATTGAGCAGTTCTTC. It codes for CSAGTSGIFIEQFF.

The J gene is TRBJ2-7, the V gene TRBV20-1; a weak D match, TRBD1 (6 bases). Trimming stripped 6 bases from V and 4 bases from J, with 10 bases between. Germline V gives CDR1 DFQATT, CDR2 SNEGSKA (reference sequence). The CDR3 is 11 amino acids. CDR3 sequence: CSAQGPYEQYF. The CDR3 DNA sequence: TGCAGTGCACAGGGTCCATACGAGCAGTACTTC.